This TCR beta chain was identified during a study of blood T cell repertoires in COVID-19. Study-wide context: T cells, B-cell-depleted T cells, or PBMCs supplied cDNA or gDNA.

Participant ages covered about 18 to 100 years across 24 US areas. Germline V gene lookup returns CDR1 MGHRA and CDR2 YSYEKL. V was pared by 0 bases and J by 4 bases, with 2 bases of the junction left unmatched. The CDR3 runs 15 residues. Authors' analysis steps: For nucleated cells, counts were estimated from reference gene primer amplification. Assay: immunoSEQ multiplex PCR; the TCRdb copy retains only in-frame clones and omits some. V and J calls and clone size are as listed in that table; D and trimming were resolved from the DNA. In the table there are 350,000 or so clones, more than 85% of which are singletons.

The source material was PBMCs or T cells enriched from blood (not recorded which). The receptor was isolated from a woman between 25 and 40 years old who had recovered from COVID-19. This rearrangement joins TRBV4-1 to TRBJ2-1, with TRBD2 identical over 8 bases. CDR3 region: CASSQETGGYNEQFF. The CDR3, as DNA: TGCGCCAGCAGCCAAGAGACGGGGGGGTACAATGAGCAGTTCTTC.